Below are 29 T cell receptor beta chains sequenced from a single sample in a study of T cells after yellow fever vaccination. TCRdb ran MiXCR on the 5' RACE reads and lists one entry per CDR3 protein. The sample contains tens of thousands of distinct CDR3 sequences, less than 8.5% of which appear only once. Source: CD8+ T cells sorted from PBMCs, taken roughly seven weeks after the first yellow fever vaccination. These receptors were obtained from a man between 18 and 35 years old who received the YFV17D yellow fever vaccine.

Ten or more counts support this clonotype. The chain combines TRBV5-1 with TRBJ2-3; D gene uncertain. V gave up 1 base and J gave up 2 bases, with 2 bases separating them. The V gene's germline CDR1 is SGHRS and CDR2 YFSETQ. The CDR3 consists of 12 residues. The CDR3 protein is CASSLNTDTQYF. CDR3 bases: TGCGCCAGCAGCTTGAACACAGATACGCAGTATTTT.

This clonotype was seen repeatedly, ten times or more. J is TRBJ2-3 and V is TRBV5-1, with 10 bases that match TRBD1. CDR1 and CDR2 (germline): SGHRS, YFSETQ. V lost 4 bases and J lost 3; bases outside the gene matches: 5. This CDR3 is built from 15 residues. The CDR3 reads CASSPWDRGTDTQYF. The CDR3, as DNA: TGCGCCAGCAGCCCCTGGGACAGGGGAACAGATACGCAGTATTTT.

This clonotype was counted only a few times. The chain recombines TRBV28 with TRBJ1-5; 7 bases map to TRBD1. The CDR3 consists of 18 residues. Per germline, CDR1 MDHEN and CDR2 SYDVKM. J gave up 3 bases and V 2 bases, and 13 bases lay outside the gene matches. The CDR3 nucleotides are TGTGCCAGCAGTTTACGGGTGACGACAGGGCCCTTCAATCAGCCCCAGCATTTT. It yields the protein CASSLRVTTGPFNQPQHF.

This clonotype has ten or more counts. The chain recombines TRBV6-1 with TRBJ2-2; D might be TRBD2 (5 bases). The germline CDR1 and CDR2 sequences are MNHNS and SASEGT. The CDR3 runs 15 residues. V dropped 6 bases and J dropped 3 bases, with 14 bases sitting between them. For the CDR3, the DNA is TGTGCCAGCAGGAAGAGAGAGGGATACACCGGGGAGCTGTTTTTT. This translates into CASRKREGYTGELFF.

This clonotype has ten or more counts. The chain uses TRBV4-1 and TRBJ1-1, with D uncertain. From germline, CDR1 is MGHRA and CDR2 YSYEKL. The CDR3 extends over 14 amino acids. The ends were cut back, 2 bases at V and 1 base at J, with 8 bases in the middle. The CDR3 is CASSQHGANTEAFF. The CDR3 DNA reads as TGCGCCAGCAGCCAACACGGAGCGAACACTGAAGCTTTCTTT.

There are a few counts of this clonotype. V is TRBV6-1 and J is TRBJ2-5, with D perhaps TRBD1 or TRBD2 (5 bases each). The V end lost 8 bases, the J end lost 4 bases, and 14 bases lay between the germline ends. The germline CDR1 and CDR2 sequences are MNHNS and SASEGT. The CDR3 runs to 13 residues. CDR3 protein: CASGPRDRETQYF. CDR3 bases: TGTGCCAGCGGCCCCCGGGACCGAGAGACCCAGTACTTC.

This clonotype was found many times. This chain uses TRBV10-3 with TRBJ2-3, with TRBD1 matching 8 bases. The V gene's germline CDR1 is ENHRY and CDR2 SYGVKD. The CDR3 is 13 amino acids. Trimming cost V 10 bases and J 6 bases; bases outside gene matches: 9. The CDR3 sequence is CATLGQAADTQYF. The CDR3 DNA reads TGTGCCACCTTGGGACAGGCGGCGGATACGCAGTATTTT.

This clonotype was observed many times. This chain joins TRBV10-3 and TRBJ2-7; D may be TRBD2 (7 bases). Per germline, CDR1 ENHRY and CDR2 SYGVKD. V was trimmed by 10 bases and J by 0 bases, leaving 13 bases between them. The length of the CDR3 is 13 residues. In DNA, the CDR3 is TGTGCCACCTGCGGGGGCAGCTCCTACGAGCAGTACTTC. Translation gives CATCGGSSYEQYF.

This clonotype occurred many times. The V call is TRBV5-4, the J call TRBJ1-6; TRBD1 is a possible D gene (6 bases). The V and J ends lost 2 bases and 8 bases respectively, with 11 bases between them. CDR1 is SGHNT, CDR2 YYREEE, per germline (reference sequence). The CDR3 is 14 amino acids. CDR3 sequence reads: CASSLWGADSPLHF. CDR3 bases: TGTGCCAGCAGCTTATGGGGGGCGGATTCACCCCTCCACTTT. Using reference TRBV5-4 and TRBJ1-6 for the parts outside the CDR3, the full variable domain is ETGVTQSPTHLIKTRGQQVTLRCSSQSGHNTVSWYQQALGQGPQFIFQYYREEENGRGNFPPRFSGLQFPNYSSELNVNALELDDSALYLCASSLWGADSPLHFGNGTRLTVT.

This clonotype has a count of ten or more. The CDR3 is CASTNRGNQPQHF. CDR3 coding DNA: TGTGCCAGCACCAACAGGGGCAATCAGCCCCAGCATTTT. The J gene is TRBJ1-5, the V gene TRBV21-1; the DNA was not compared with TRBD1, the D call given in the table. TRBV21-1 constitutes a pseudogene. The CDR3 is 13 residues long.

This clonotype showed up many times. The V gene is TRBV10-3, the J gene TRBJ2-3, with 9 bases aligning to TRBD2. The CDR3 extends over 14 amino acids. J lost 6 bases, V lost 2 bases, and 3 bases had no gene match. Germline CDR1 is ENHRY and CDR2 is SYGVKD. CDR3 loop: CAISEGGGADTQYF. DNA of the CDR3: TGTGCCATCAGTGAGGGCGGGGGGGCTGATACGCAGTATTTT.

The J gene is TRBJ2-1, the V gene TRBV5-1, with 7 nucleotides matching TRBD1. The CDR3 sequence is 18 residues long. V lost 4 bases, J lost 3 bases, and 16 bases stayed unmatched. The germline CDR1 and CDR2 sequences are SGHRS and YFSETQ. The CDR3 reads CASSETGTRAGIYNEQFF. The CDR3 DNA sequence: TGCGCCAGCAGCGAGACAGGGACGAGGGCGGGTATCTACAATGAGCAGTTCTTC.

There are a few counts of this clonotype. In nucleotides, the CDR3 is TGTGCCAGCAGCCCGACCGGGTCGGGTTACAATGAGCAGTTCTTC. Residues: CASSPTGSGYNEQFF. This chain joins TRBV5-5 and TRBJ2-1; D is ambiguous. Germline lookup yields CDR1 SGHKS and CDR2 YYEKEE (reference sequence). V lost 4 bases and J lost 4, with 15 bases in between. There are 15 residues in the CDR3.

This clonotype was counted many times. The CDR3 region is CASSFTNPAYEQYF. CDR3 DNA sequence: TGCGCCAGCAGCTTTACAAATCCGGCCTACGAGCAGTACTTC. This chain connects TRBV5-1 to TRBJ2-7; no reliable D call. This CDR3 is 14 amino acids long. The V and J ends lost 2 bases and 2 bases respectively, with 11 bases between them. Germline V gene lookup returns CDR1 SGHRS and CDR2 YFSETQ.

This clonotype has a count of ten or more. CDR3 in amino acids: CASSLDTGWGTEAFF. Here the CDR3 DNA reads TGTGCCAGCAGCTTAGACACGGGATGGGGCACTGAAGCTTTCTTT. The chain is built from TRBV11-2 and TRBJ1-1; D not certain. This CDR3 comprises 15 residues. Germline values: CDR1 SGHAT, CDR2 FQNNGV. V gave up 0 bases and J gave up 4 bases, with 12 bases separating them.

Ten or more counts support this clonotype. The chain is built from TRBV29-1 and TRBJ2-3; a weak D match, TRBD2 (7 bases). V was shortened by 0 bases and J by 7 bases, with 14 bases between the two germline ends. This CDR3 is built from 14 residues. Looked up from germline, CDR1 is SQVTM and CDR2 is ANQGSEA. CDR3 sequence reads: CSVEERGGAYTQYF. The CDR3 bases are TGCAGCGTTGAAGAACGTGGGGGGGCATATACGCAGTATTTT.

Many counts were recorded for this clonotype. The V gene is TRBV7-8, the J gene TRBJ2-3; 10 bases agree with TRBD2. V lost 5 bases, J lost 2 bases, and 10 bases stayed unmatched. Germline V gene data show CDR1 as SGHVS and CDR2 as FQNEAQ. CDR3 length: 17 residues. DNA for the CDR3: TGTGCCAGCAGCACTCCCTTAGCGGGGGGAACCACAGATACGCAGTATTTT. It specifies CASSTPLAGGTTDTQYF.

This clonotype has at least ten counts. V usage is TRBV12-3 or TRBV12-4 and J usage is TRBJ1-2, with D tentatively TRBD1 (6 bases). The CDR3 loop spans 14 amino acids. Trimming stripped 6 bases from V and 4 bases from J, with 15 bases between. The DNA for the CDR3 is TGTGCCAGCAGCCCCTCGGGGGCTCTCTATGGCTACACCTTC. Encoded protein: CASSPSGALYGYTF.

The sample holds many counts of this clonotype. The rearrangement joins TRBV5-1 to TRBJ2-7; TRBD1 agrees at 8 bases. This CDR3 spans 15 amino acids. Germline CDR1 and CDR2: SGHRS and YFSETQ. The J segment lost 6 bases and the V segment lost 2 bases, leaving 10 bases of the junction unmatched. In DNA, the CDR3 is TGCGCCAGCAGCTTCCGGGACAGGTTACTCGGCGAGCAGTACTTC. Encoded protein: CASSFRDRLLGEQYF. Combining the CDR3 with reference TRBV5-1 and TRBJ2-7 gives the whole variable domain KAGVTQTPRYLIKTRGQQVTLSCSPISGHRSVSWYQQTPGQGLQFLFEYFSETQRNKGNFPGRFSGRQFSNSRSEMNVSTLELGDSALYLCASSFRDRLLGEQYFGPGTRLTVT.

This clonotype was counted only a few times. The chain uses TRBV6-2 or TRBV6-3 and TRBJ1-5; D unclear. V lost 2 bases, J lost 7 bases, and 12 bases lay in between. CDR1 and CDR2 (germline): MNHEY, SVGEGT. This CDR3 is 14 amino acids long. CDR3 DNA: TGTGCCAGCAGTTACGGACTCCCTAGCCAGCCCCAGCATTTT. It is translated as CASSYGLPSQPQHF.

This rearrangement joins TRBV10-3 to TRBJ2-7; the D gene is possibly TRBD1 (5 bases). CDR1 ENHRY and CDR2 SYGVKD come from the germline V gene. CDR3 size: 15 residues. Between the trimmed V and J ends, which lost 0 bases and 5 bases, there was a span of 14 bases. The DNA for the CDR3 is TGTGCCATCAGTGAGTCGAGGCAGGGTCGACACGAGCAGTACGTC. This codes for CAISESRQGRHEQYV.

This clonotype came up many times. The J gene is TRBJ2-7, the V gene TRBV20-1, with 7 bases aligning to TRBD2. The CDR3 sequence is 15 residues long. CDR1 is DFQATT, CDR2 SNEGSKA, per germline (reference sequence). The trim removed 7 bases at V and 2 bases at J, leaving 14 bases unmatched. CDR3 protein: CSVRSGADGAYEQYF. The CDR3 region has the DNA TGCAGTGTTCGCAGCGGGGCTGATGGGGCCTACGAGCAGTACTTC.

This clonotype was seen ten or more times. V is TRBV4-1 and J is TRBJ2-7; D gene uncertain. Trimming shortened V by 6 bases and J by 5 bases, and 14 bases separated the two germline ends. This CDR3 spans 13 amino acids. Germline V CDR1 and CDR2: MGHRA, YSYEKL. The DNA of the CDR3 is TGCGCCAGCAGGTCTCAAACTTGGGACGAGCAGTACTTC. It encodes CASRSQTWDEQYF.

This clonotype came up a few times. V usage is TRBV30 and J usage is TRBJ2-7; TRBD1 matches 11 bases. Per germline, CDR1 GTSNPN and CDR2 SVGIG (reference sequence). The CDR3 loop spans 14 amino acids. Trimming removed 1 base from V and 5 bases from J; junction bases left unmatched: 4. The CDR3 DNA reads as TGTGCCTGGAGTGCATGGACAGGGGGCCACGAGCAGTACTTC. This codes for CAWSAWTGGHEQYF. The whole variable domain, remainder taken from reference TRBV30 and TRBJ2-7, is SQTIHQWPATLVQPVGSPLSLECTVEGTSNPNLYWYRQAAGRGLQLLFYSVGIGQISSEVPQNLSASRPQDRQFILSSKKLLLSDSGFYLCAWSAWTGGHEQYFGPGTRLTVT.

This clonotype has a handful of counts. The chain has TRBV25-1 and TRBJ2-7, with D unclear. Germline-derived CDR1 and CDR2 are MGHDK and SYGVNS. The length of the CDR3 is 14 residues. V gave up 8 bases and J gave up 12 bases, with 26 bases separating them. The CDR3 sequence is CASPDRVARNRGYV. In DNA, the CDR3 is TGTGCCAGCCCTGACCGGGTGGCCAGAAACCGTGGGTACGTC.

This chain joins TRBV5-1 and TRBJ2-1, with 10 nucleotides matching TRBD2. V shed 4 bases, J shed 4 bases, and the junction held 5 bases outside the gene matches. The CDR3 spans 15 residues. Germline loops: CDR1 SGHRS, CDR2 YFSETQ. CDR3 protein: CASSHLAGGYNEQFF. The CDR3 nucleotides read TGCGCCAGCAGCCATTTAGCGGGGGGATACAATGAGCAGTTCTTC. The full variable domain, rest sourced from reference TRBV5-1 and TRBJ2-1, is KAGVTQTPRYLIKTRGQQVTLSCSPISGHRSVSWYQQTPGQGLQFLFEYFSETQRNKGNFPGRFSGRQFSNSRSEMNVSTLELGDSALYLCASSHLAGGYNEQFFGPGTRLTVL.

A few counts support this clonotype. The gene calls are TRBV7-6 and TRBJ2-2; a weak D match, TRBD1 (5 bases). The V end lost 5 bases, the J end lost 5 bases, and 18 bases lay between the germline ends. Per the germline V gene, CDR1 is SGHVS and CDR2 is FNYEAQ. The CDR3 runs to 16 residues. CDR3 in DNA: TGTGCCAGCAGCATCGGTAGGGGTATTCGGACCGGGGAGCTGTTTTTT. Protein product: CASSIGRGIRTGELFF.

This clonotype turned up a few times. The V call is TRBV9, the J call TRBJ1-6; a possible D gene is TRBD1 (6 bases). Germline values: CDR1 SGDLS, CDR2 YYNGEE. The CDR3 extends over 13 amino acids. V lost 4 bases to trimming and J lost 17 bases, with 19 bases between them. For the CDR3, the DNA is TGTGCCAGCAGCCCAGGCTCAGAGGGGGAGGTCCACTTT. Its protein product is CASSPGSEGEVHF.

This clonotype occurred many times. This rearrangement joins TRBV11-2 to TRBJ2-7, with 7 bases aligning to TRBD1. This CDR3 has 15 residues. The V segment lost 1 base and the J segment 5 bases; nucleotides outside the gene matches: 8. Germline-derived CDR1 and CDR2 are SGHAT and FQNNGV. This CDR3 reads CASSLGGGEFDEQYF. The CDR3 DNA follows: TGTGCCAGCAGCTTAGGAGGGGGCGAGTTTGACGAGCAGTACTTC.